These T cell receptor beta chains were read from a single sample in a study of shared clonotypes between healthy human individuals. Using immunoSEQ multiplex PCR, the repertoire was profiled, and TCRdb retains in-frame clones only, with some absent. Of about 470,000 clones detected, roughly three quarters appear once; the ten largest clones hold roughly 13%. Material: PBMCs. These receptors were collected from a woman in her forties in good health. Some clones in this sample may be carry-over from other donors' samples. Each CDR3 is given with its conserved first and last residue. A D gene is named only where the DNA matches it firmly. Part of the rows lack a size; the others show once, few, many or a class for expanded clones.

j_gene	v_gene	d_gene	abundance	CDR3nt	CDR3aa
TRBJ1-1	TRBV5-6	TRBD1	.	TGTGCCAGCAGCTCCGGGACAGGGGTGTTATACACTGAAGCTTTCTTT	CASSSGTGVLYTEAFF
TRBJ2-3	TRBV18	TRBD2	.	TGTGCCAGCTCACCACGACGGGACTACACAGATACGCAGTATTTT	CASSPRRDYTDTQYF
TRBJ2-1	TRBV19	TRBD2	.	TGTGCCAGTAGACCCGGGACTAGCGGGGTAAATGAGCAGTTCTTC	CASRPGTSGVNEQFF
TRBJ2-7	TRBV12-5	.	many	TGTGCTAGTGGCAAATCCCCGTACGAGCAGTACTTC	CASGKSPYEQYF
TRBJ1-6	TRBV28	TRBD1	.	TGTGCCAGCAGTTTTGAAGTCAGGGGGTATGGTTCACCCCTCCACTTT	CASSFEVRGYGSPLHF
TRBJ2-7	TRBV10-2	.	.	TGCGCCAGCAGTGAGGGCTTAATCGGAGTGTACGAGCAGTACTTC	CASSEGLIGVYEQYF
TRBJ2-7	TRBV11-2	TRBD1	once	TGTGCCAGCAGTTATACAGGGGTCTACGAGCAGTACTTC	CASSYTGVYEQYF
TRBJ1-2	TRBV6-6	.	.	TGTGCCAGCAGGGAACAGGGAACCAACTATGGCTACACCTTC	CASREQGTNYGYTF
TRBJ2-5	TRBV29-1	.	.	TGCAGCGTCCTCGATACAGGGCGGTCACAAGAGACCCAGTACTTC	CSVLDTGRSQETQYF
TRBJ2-2	TRBV2	.	.	TGTGCCAGCAGTGTTACGGGGACGAACACCGGGGAGCTGTTTTTT	CASSVTGTNTGELFF
TRBJ2-7	TRBV4-1	.	.	TGCGCCAGCAGCCAAGATGAGACCCAGCCATTCTACGAGCAGTACTTC	CASSQDETQPFYEQYF
TRBJ2-5	TRBV18	.	.	TGTGCCAGCTCACCAAGGAGACTAGGCCAAGAGACCCAGTACTTC	CASSPRRLGQETQYF
TRBJ1-5	TRBV28	.	.	TGTGCCAGCAGGTTAGGAGGGGTTGGTCAGCCCCAGCATTTT	CASRLGGVGQPQHF
TRBJ2-7	TRBV5-5	.	.	TGTGCCAGCAGTAGAGGGACGCCACCCTACGAGCAGTACTTC	CASSRGTPPYEQYF
TRBJ2-7	TRBV2	.	.	TGTGCCAGCAGTGTGTTAGGCGCGGAGCAGTACTTC	CASSVLGAEQYF
TRBJ1-2	TRBV5-6	.	.	TGTGCCAGCAGCTTGAGGGGGTACGACTATGGCTACACCTTC	CASSLRGYDYGYTF
TRBJ2-3	TRBV9	TRBD2	.	TGTGCCAGCAGCACGATAGCGGGAGCTTTCACAGATACGCAGTATTTT	CASSTIAGAFTDTQYF
TRBJ2-3	TRBV28	.	once	TGTGCCAGCAGTTTAAAGGCGGGGGCAGGAGATACGCAGTATTTT	CASSLKAGAGDTQYF
TRBJ1-4	TRBV2	TRBD1	.	TGTGCCAGCAGTGATGTGGGACAGGGGTCAGGAGGCGAAAAACTGTTTTTT	CASSDVGQGSGGEKLFF
TRBJ2-1	TRBV5-1	TRBD2	once	TGCGCCAGCAGCCGGGTGCGGGAGGCCAACTCCTACAATGAGCAGTTCTTC	CASSRVREANSYNEQFF
TRBJ2-5	TRBV11-2	.	.	TGTGCCACTGGTAGACAGGCTACTCAAGAGACCCAGTACTTC	CATGRQATQETQYF
TRBJ1-2	TRBV9	.	once	TGTGCCAGCAGCCAGGATAGGGCTCTCTATGGCTACACCTTC	CASSQDRALYGYTF
TRBJ2-1	TRBV5-1	.	few	TGCGCCAGCAGCTTGGGTGGAGGTCTCGCCTACAATGAGCAGTTCTTC	CASSLGGGLAYNEQFF
TRBJ2-4	TRBV4-2	TRBD1	.	TGTGCCAGCAGCCAAGAGCCCGGGACAGGGGTTGCCAAAAACATTCAGTACTTC	CASSQEPGTGVAKNIQYF
TRBJ2-1	TRBV6-1	.	once	TGTGCCAGCAGTGAAACTGGAGGCCGGAGCTCCTACAATGAGCAGTTCTTC	CASSETGGRSSYNEQFF
TRBJ2-4	TRBV10-1	TRBD2	.	TGCGCCAGCAGTGAGCTGGGACTAGCGGGGCAGTACTTC	CASSELGLAGQYF
TRBJ2-5	TRBV4-1	TRBD1	.	TGCGCCAGCAGCCAGGGACAGGTAACTCGGGAGACCCAGTACTTC	CASSQGQVTRETQYF
TRBJ2-1	TRBV7-9	.	.	TGTGCCAGCAGCTTAGAGATCCAGGGGCAGTTCTTC	CASSLEIQGQFF
TRBJ2-5	TRBV2	TRBD1	.	TGTGCCAGCAGTGAAGACCGGACAGGGAGAGAGACCCAGTACTTC	CASSEDRTGRETQYF
TRBJ2-1	TRBV18	TRBD1	.	TGTGCCACAAAAAGGACAGGGGGCATCGATGAGCAGTTCTTC	CATKRTGGIDEQFF
TRBJ1-3	TRBV19	.	.	TGTGCCACCGCTACAAGTTTCTCTGGAAACACCATATATTTT	CATATSFSGNTIYF
TRBJ2-3	TRBV6-1	TRBD1	.	TGTGCCAGCAAACCCCGGGACAGTAGCACAGATACGCAGTATTTT	CASKPRDSSTDTQYF
TRBJ2-7	TRBV29-1	TRBD1	.	TGCAGCGTTGTCATTCAGGGGGCTTACGAGCAGTACTTC	CSVVIQGAYEQYF
TRBJ2-7	TRBV4-2	.	.	TGTGCCAGCAGCCATCGGGGTCTTCAGGGTCCCGAGCAGTACTTC	CASSHRGLQGPEQYF